A selection of T cell receptor beta chains follows, all from one sample in a study of blood T cell repertoires in COVID-19. Some clones are missing from TCRdb's copy, which holds only in-frame ones; the method was immunoSEQ multiplex PCR. The sample has about 120,000 clones; roughly four fifths are singletons. Sequences were obtained from peripheral blood. The receptors derive from a man between 25 and 39 years old with COVID-19, enrolled during active disease. Both conserved end residues are part of each CDR3. A D gene is named only where the DNA matches it firmly. Clone size appears in some rows only: once, few, many, or a class for an expanded clone.

size: NA; J: TRBJ2-3; D: TRBD2; V: TRBV11-2; CDR3: CASSLGTSGMRGDTQYF; DNA: TGTGCCAGCAGCTTAGGGACTAGCGGGATGAGGGGGGATACGCAGTATTTT
size: NA; J: TRBJ1-3; D: TRBD1; V: TRBV7-9; CDR3: CASSPSGTDSLRNRNTIYF; DNA: TGTGCCAGCAGCCCCTCCGGGACAGACTCCCTCAGAAATAGAAACACCATATATTTT
size: NA; J: TRBJ2-3; D: NA; V: TRBV14; CDR3: CASSQSMMGADTQYF; DNA: TGTGCCAGCAGCCAGTCCATGATGGGGGCGGATACGCAGTATTTT
size: NA; J: TRBJ2-2; D: TRBD1; V: TRBV4-1; CDR3: CASSQDRGPELFF; DNA: TGCGCCAGCAGCCAAGACAGGGGGCCGGAGCTGTTTTTT
size: NA; J: TRBJ1-3; D: NA; V: TRBV7-8; CDR3: CASSPGGGLDTIYF; DNA: TGTGCCAGCAGCCCTGGCGGGGGGCTGGACACCATATATTTT
size: NA; J: TRBJ1-2; D: NA; V: TRBV5-1; CDR3: CASSYQGGNGYTF; DNA: TGCGCCAGCAGTTACCAGGGTGGGAATGGCTACACCTTC
size: NA; J: TRBJ2-1; D: TRBD2; V: TRBV5-1; CDR3: CASARTSGDYNEQFF; DNA: TGCGCCAGCGCCAGGACTAGCGGGGACTACAATGAGCAGTTCTTC
size: NA; J: TRBJ2-5; D: TRBD2; V: TRBV5-6; CDR3: CASGRGGQETQYF; DNA: TGTGCCAGCGGTCGGGGGGGTCAAGAGACCCAGTACTTC
size: NA; J: TRBJ1-5; D: NA; V: TRBV7-9; CDR3: CASSLAQAGSNQPQHF; DNA: TGTGCCAGCAGCTTAGCACAGGCCGGTAGCAATCAGCCCCAGCATTTT
size: NA; J: TRBJ1-2; D: TRBD1; V: TRBV11-2; CDR3: CASSKDREVGYTF; DNA: TGTGCCAGCAGCAAAGACAGGGAGGTTGGCTACACCTTC
size: NA; J: TRBJ1-2; D: NA; V: TRBV10-3; CDR3: CAISESTGREDYTF; DNA: TGTGCCATCAGTGAGTCGACGGGCAGGGAGGACTACACCTTC
size: NA; J: TRBJ2-7; D: NA; V: TRBV12-3/TRBV12-4; CDR3: CASSIQGYEQYF; DNA: TGTGCCAGCAGTATACAGGGCTACGAGCAGTACTTC
size: NA; J: TRBJ2-7; D: NA; V: TRBV18; CDR3: CASSPRGPPRDEQYF; DNA: TGTGCCAGCTCACCAAGAGGGCCACCACGGGACGAGCAGTACTTC
size: NA; J: TRBJ2-5; D: TRBD1; V: TRBV2; CDR3: CASRFRTGVQETQYF; DNA: TGTGCCAGCAGGTTTCGGACAGGGGTTCAAGAGACCCAGTACTTC
size: NA; J: TRBJ2-2; D: NA; V: TRBV5-4; CDR3: CASSLVSAGELFF; DNA: TGTGCCAGCAGCTTGGTATCTGCCGGGGAGCTGTTTTTT
size: NA; J: TRBJ1-5; D: TRBD1; V: TRBV7-8; CDR3: CASSPGTGRTNQPQHF; DNA: TGTGCCAGCAGCCCCGGGACAGGGAGGACGAATCAGCCCCAGCATTTT
size: NA; J: TRBJ2-2; D: TRBD1; V: TRBV5-5; CDR3: CASSSPGQGSVTGELFF; DNA: TGTGCCAGCAGTTCTCCGGGACAGGGATCCGTCACCGGGGAGCTGTTTTTT
size: NA; J: TRBJ2-2; D: NA; V: TRBV9; CDR3: CASSVASVGTGELFF; DNA: TGTGCCAGCAGCGTAGCATCTGTCGGGACCGGGGAGCTGTTTTTT
size: NA; J: TRBJ2-7; D: TRBD2; V: TRBV6-5; CDR3: CASSLAGGPYEQYF; DNA: TGTGCCAGCAGTCTAGCGGGAGGGCCCTACGAGCAGTACTTC
size: NA; J: TRBJ1-2; D: NA; V: TRBV7-2; CDR3: CASSQSTGSNYGYTF; DNA: TGTGCCAGCAGCCAAAGCACAGGGTCTAACTATGGCTACACCTTC
size: NA; J: TRBJ2-3; D: TRBD2; V: TRBV7-6; CDR3: CASSAGGGSTDTQYF; DNA: TGTGCCAGCAGCGCAGGCGGGGGGAGCACAGATACGCAGTATTTT
size: NA; J: TRBJ2-1; D: NA; V: TRBV19; CDR3: CASSIAQNNEQFF; DNA: TGTGCCAGTAGTATAGCTCAGAACAATGAGCAGTTCTTC
size: few; J: TRBJ2-1; D: TRBD2; V: TRBV2; CDR3: CARGTSVSYNEQFF; DNA: TGTGCCAGGGGGACTAGCGTCTCCTACAATGAGCAGTTCTTC
size: NA; J: TRBJ2-3; D: TRBD2; V: TRBV9; CDR3: CASSVEELAASTDTQYF; DNA: TGTGCCAGCAGCGTAGAGGAACTAGCGGCTAGCACAGATACGCAGTATTTT
size: once; J: TRBJ1-1; D: TRBD1; V: TRBV29-1; CDR3: CSIRGTGSTEAFF; DNA: TGCAGCATCCGGGGGACAGGCAGCACTGAAGCTTTCTTT
size: NA; J: TRBJ1-1; D: TRBD1; V: TRBV19; CDR3: CASSPGTAGSTEAFF; DNA: TGTGCCAGTAGTCCGGGGACAGCTGGGAGCACTGAAGCTTTCTTT
size: NA; J: TRBJ2-7; D: NA; V: TRBV6-5; CDR3: CASGLPDEQYF; DNA: TGTGCCAGCGGGCTTCCGGACGAGCAGTACTTC
size: NA; J: TRBJ1-5; D: NA; V: TRBV10-1; CDR3: CGGLTDRPFNQPQHF; DNA: TGCGGGGGATTAACGGACAGACCCTTCAATCAGCCCCAGCATTTT
size: few; J: TRBJ2-5; D: TRBD1; V: TRBV12-3/TRBV12-4; CDR3: CASRGTGQETQYF; DNA: TGTGCCAGCAGGGGGACAGGACAAGAGACCCAGTACTTC
size: once; J: TRBJ2-3; D: TRBD1; V: TRBV29-1; CDR3: CSVEGGTGEDTQYF; DNA: TGCAGCGTTGAGGGTGGGACAGGGGAAGATACGCAGTATTTT
size: NA; J: TRBJ2-3; D: TRBD2; V: TRBV14; CDR3: CASSPSLAGPSTDTQYF; DNA: TGTGCCAGCAGCCCGTCGCTAGCGGGGCCTAGCACAGATACGCAGTATTTT
size: NA; J: TRBJ2-5; D: NA; V: TRBV3-1/TRBV3-2; CDR3: CASSQRGQETQYF; DNA: TGTGCCAGCAGCCAGAGGGGGCAAGAGACCCAGTACTTC
size: NA; J: TRBJ1-4; D: NA; V: TRBV29-1; CDR3: CSVRTTTAYEKLFF; DNA: TGCAGCGTTAGGACCACGACAGCTTATGAAAAACTGTTTTTT
size: once; J: TRBJ2-3; D: NA; V: TRBV7-9; CDR3: CASSLYLTESTDTQYF; DNA: TGTGCCAGCAGCCTATACCTAACAGAGAGCACAGATACGCAGTATTTT
size: NA; J: TRBJ2-7; D: NA; V: TRBV5-1; CDR3: CASSLADRAGEGEQYF; DNA: TGCGCCAGCAGCTTGGCCGACCGTGCAGGTGAAGGCGAGCAGTACTTC
size: NA; J: TRBJ2-7; D: NA; V: TRBV5-4; CDR3: CASSLDVQGYEQYF; DNA: TGTGCCAGCAGCTTGGACGTACAGGGCTACGAGCAGTACTTC
size: NA; J: TRBJ2-6; D: NA; V: TRBV28; CDR3: CASSLLGQLSGANVLTF; DNA: TGTGCCAGCAGTTTATTGGGGCAGTTATCTGGGGCCAACGTCCTGACTTTC
size: few; J: TRBJ1-4; D: TRBD1; V: TRBV18; CDR3: CASSPGQGEKLFF; DNA: TGTGCCAGCTCACCGGGACAGGGCGAAAAACTGTTTTTT
size: once; J: TRBJ2-1; D: NA; V: TRBV6-5; CDR3: CASRLGGAMNEQFF; DNA: TGTGCCAGCCGCCTGGGGGGAGCGATGAATGAGCAGTTCTTC
size: NA; J: TRBJ2-7; D: TRBD1; V: TRBV14; CDR3: CASSPLSGQSYEQYF; DNA: TGTGCCAGCAGCCCCCTATCGGGACAGTCCTACGAGCAGTACTTC
size: NA; J: TRBJ1-1; D: NA; V: TRBV19; CDR3: CATNPTGYGTEAFF; DNA: TGTGCCACTAACCCAACAGGGTACGGCACTGAAGCTTTCTTT
size: few; J: TRBJ2-3; D: TRBD1; V: TRBV19; CDR3: CASSIAGQGDTQYF; DNA: TGTGCCAGTAGTATCGCGGGACAGGGGGATACGCAGTATTTT
size: NA; J: TRBJ2-1; D: TRBD1; V: TRBV7-9; CDR3: CASSGTANNEQFF; DNA: TGTGCCAGCTCAGGGACAGCCAACAATGAGCAGTTCTTC
size: once; J: TRBJ2-7; D: TRBD1; V: TRBV19; CDR3: CASTAGTGLYEQYF; DNA: TGTGCCAGTACCGCCGGGACAGGACTCTACGAGCAGTACTTC
size: few; J: TRBJ2-7; D: TRBD2; V: TRBV6-6; CDR3: CASRFGSYGGGEQYF; DNA: TGTGCCAGCAGATTCGGGAGCTACGGCGGGGGCGAGCAGTACTTC
size: NA; J: TRBJ2-7; D: TRBD1; V: TRBV30; CDR3: CAWEGDRGYEQYF; DNA: TGTGCCTGGGAAGGGGACAGGGGCTACGAGCAGTACTTC
size: NA; J: TRBJ2-2; D: TRBD1; V: TRBV24-1; CDR3: CATSDPQGSTGELFF; DNA: TGTGCCACCAGTGATCCACAGGGGAGCACCGGGGAGCTGTTTTTT
size: NA; J: TRBJ1-4; D: NA; V: TRBV19; CDR3: CASSIGRAATNEKLFF; DNA: TGTGCCAGTAGTATAGGCAGGGCGGCAACTAATGAAAAACTGTTTTTT
size: NA; J: TRBJ2-1; D: TRBD1; V: TRBV18; CDR3: CASSRSPGQGSHFLYNEQFF; DNA: TGTGCCAGCTCCCGTAGCCCTGGACAGGGCTCACATTTTCTCTACAATGAGCAGTTCTTC
size: once; J: TRBJ1-2; D: NA; V: TRBV24-1; CDR3: CATSDVGERYTF; DNA: TGTGCCACCAGTGATGTGGGAGAACGCTACACCTTC
size: many; J: TRBJ2-1; D: NA; V: TRBV4-1; CDR3: CASSQVPFLATNSYNEQFF; DNA: TGCGCCAGCAGCCAAGTCCCGTTTCTAGCGACCAACTCCTACAATGAGCAGTTCTTC
size: few; J: TRBJ2-7; D: NA; V: TRBV7-2; CDR3: CASSPGGEQYF; DNA: TGTGCCAGCAGCCCTGGGGGGGAGCAGTACTTC
size: NA; J: TRBJ1-4; D: NA; V: TRBV7-6; CDR3: CASSLGQGLGEKLFF; DNA: TGTGCCAGCAGCTTAGGGCAGGGCTTGGGTGAAAAACTGTTTTTT